This T cell receptor (beta chain) appears in the sequencing data of a study of neurological immune-mediated disorders (dated by TCRdb to between 2018 and 2020). About the full investigation: The study compared peripheral blood TCR-beta repertoires of HTLV-I-associated myelopathy (HAM/TSP) patients, multiple sclerosis patients and healthy controls using UMI-based sequencing. Alongside PBMC samples, the set of some 100 TCR-beta libraries contained longitudinal samples, technical triplicates, and paired CD4+ and CD8+ T-cell subsets that had been sorted. The cohort was made up of 68 subjects, consisting of some 15 HAM/TSP patients, some 34 multiple sclerosis patients and 20 or so healthy controls. The investigation overall reported the following: No identical CDR3 amino acid sequences were found to be shared among expanded clones across subjects, suggesting that TCR-beta repertoires were private in all groups. TCR clonal expansion was highest in HAM/TSP patients and lowest in MS patients, with MS patients falling below even healthy controls.

Blood bank volunteers in Maryland, USA served as the healthy controls. For the unsorted PBMC libraries, 2 million PBMCs were stored in RNAlater at -80 degrees C until RNA extraction and were used to generate the libraries. Peripheral blood was subjected to Ficoll-Hypaque density gradient centrifugation to isolate PBMCs, which were then cryopreserved in liquid nitrogen. Sequences LGHDT (CDR1) and YNNKEL (CDR2) are obtained from the germline V gene (reference sequence). Trimming accounts for 5 bases at V and 2 bases at J, while the number of junction bases matched to no gene is 7. Counted from cysteine to phenylalanine, this CDR3 has 15 amino acids. Only the CDR3 region is kept as DNA, spanning 45 bases read in frame from base 1. This clonotype came up many times. Its cognate antigen has yet to be identified. The input lacks base qualities; no much larger clone sits a single base away. cDNA synthesis used template-switch 5'RACE with a primer carrying a 10-nucleotide random unique molecular identifier tagging each TCR transcript. Every sequencing run yielded over 180 million TCR-beta sequences covering 15-18 subjects. Total RNA was extracted with the RNeasy kit. The KAPA Real-time Library Amplification kit was used to amplify TCR-beta VDJ regions with primers targeting the TCR constant region and the 5'RACE anchor. A first PCR added sample indexes and Illumina adaptors, and a second PCR then raised library yield. After purification with Ampure beads, the TCR product of roughly 650 bp was size-selected on a 2% E-gel SizeSelection system. Library quality was checked on a Bioanalyzer, concentration was measured with Qubit, and libraries were quantified with the Kapa Library Quantification kit before pooling. An Illumina HiSeq 2500 sequenced the libraries paired-end 2 x 150 bp. To increase sequence diversity, roughly 24-32% phiX was spiked into each library pool. On the authors' methods: Quality-filtered reads were processed with the UMI-based MiGEC pipeline, and over 75% of raw TCR sequences were removed by the MiGEC pipeline during error correction. IMGT germline references were used for aligning VDJ genes, and each clonotype was defined as a unique CDR3 amino acid sequence together with its V-J genes. Clonal expansion, Shannon diversity and CDR3 relatedness were evaluated with VDJtools (CalcPairwiseDistances, ClusterSamples), while phylogenetic trees were built in CLCbio workbench. Clones with at least 8 unique UMIs were defined as expanded, with this threshold being based on coefficient-of-variation modelling across technical triplicates. The public reads were reprocessed in TCRdb via fastp at Q25 and MiXCR, keeping in-frame beta chains. One record per CDR3 amino acid sequence lists the most common genes and DNA. The V and J calls and clone size come from TCRdb's table, not from the authors' own analysis. In this sample the table shows 77,000 or so distinct CDR3 sequences, roughly 10% of which occur a single time. The top ten constitute 1.7% of the sample.

The source material was PBMCs. The sequence links TRBV3-1 to TRBJ2-3; 7 central bases correspond to TRBD1. The receptor's source is a man aged 45-65 years in good health. The encoded CDR3 is CASSARDSHTDTQYF. The nucleotides are TGTGCCAGCAGCGCCCGGGACAGTCACACAGATACGCAGTATTTT.